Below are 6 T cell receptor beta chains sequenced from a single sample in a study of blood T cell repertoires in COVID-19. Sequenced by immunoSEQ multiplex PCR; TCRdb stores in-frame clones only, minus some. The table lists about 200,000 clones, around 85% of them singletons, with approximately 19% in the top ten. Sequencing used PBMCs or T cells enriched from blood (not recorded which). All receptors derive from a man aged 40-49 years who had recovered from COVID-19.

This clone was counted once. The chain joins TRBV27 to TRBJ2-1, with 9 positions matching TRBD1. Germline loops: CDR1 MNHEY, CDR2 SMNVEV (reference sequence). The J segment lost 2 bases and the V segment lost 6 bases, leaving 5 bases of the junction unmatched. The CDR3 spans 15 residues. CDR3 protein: CASREQGAPYNEQFF. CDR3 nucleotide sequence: TGTGCCAGCAGAGAACAGGGGGCCCCCTACAATGAGCAGTTCTTC.

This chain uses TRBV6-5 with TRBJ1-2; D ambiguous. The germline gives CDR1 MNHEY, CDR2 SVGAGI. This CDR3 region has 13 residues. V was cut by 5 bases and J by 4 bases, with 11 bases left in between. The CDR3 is CASSPGSAYGYTF. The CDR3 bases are TGTGCCAGCAGTCCCGGGAGCGCCTATGGCTACACCTTC.

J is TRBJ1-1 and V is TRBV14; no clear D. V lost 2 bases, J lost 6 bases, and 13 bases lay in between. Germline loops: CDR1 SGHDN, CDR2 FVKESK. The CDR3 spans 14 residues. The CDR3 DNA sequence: TGTGCCAGCAGCCAACACGGGGTTTGGGCTGAAGCTTTCTTT. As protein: CASSQHGVWAEAFF.

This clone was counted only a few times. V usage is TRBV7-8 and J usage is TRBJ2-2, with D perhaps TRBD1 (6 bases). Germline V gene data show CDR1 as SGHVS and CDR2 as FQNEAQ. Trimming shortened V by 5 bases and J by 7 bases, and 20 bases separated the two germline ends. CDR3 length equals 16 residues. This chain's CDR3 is CASSLLSGVGDGELFF. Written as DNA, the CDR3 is TGTGCCAGCAGCCTATTATCAGGGGTCGGCGACGGGGAGCTGTTTTTT.

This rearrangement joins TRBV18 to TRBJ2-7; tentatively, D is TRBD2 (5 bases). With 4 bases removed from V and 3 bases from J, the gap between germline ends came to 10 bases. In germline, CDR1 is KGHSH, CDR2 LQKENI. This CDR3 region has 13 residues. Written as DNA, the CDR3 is TGTGCCAGCTCACTAGGGAGTAGCTACGAGCAGTACTTC. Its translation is CASSLGSSYEQYF.

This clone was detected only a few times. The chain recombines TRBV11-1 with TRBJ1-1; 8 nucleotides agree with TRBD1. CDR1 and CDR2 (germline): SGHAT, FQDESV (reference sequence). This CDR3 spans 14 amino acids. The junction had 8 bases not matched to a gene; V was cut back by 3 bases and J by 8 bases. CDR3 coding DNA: TGTGCCAGCAGCTTCGGTCCAGGGGGCGCAGAAGCTTTCTTT. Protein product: CASSFGPGGAEAFF.